The 24 T cell receptor beta chains below come from one sample, sequenced in a study of cytomegalovirus exposure and HLA in healthy donors. The PCR employed 60 Vbeta primers together with 13 Jbeta primers. Only in-frame clones appear in the TCRdb table, and some are missing; sequencing was by immunoSEQ multiplex PCR. The sample comprises just over 70,000 clones, around 69% of which are singletons, and over 10% rests with the top ten. Sample: PBMCs. Receptors were obtained from a human donor in good health.

V usage is TRBV28 and J usage is TRBJ1-5; D is ambiguous. The germline gives CDR1 MDHEN, CDR2 SYDVKM. The CDR3 extends over 14 amino acids. Trimming shortened V by 3 bases and J by 5 bases, and 11 bases separated the two germline ends. The CDR3 sequence is CASSLSGVYQPQHF. CDR3 nucleotide sequence: TGTGCCAGCAGTTTGTCCGGGGTATATCAGCCCCAGCATTTT.

This chain links TRBV21-1 with TRBJ1-5; the table's D gene call, TRBD1, was not cross checked with the DNA. TRBV21-1 is assigned pseudogene status. This CDR3 spans 17 amino acids. Here the CDR3 reads CASSKERSAAGGQPQHF. The DNA of the CDR3 is TGTGCCAGCAGCAAAGAAAGGTCGGCGGCAGGGGGTCAGCCCCAGCATTTT.

This chain links TRBV9 with TRBJ1-3, with D maybe TRBD1 (6 bases). The CDR3 is made up of 17 amino acids. Per germline, CDR1 SGDLS and CDR2 YYNGEE. The V gene lost 3 bases and the J gene lost 2 bases, with 18 bases spanning the gap. The CDR3 coding sequence is TGTGCCAGCAGCGGAGGGGGGGGTCGGAGCCCTGGAAACACCATATATTTT. Protein product: CASSGGGGRSPGNTIYF.

This sequence joins TRBV11-3 and TRBJ1-1; 8 bases are a match to TRBD1. V dropped 5 bases and J dropped 0; count of bases not matched to a gene: 5. Germline V CDR1 and CDR2: SGHNT, YENEEA. The CDR3 is 15 residues long. The CDR3 loop reads CASSQRQGMNTEAFF. CDR3 nucleotides: TGTGCCAGCAGCCAACGACAGGGGATGAACACTGAAGCTTTCTTT.

The chain employs TRBV19 and TRBJ2-7; 11 bases fit TRBD2. Germline CDR1 is LNHDA and CDR2 is SQIVND (reference sequence). This CDR3 has 18 residues. Germline trimming cut 3 bases from V and 1 base from J; bases unmatched to any gene: 11. CDR3 nucleotide sequence: TGTGCCAGTAGTATGGGGCTAGCGGGAGGCTTCCTTTCCTACGAGCAGTACTTC. It specifies CASSMGLAGGFLSYEQYF.

This chain links TRBV27 with TRBJ2-7; 9 bases map to TRBD1. CDR1 is MNHEY and CDR2 is SMNVEV in the germline V gene (reference sequence). The CDR3 length is 15 residues. V dropped 5 bases and J dropped 4; count of bases not matched to a gene: 9. The CDR3 sequence is CASSTKAGTGYEQYF. The CDR3 DNA reads as TGTGCCAGCAGTACAAAAGCCGGGACAGGGTACGAGCAGTACTTC.

The chain employs TRBV9 and TRBJ2-1; maybe TRBD2 (5 bases). V lost 2 bases and J lost 2, with 8 bases in between. The CDR3 is 14 amino acids. CDR1 is SGDLS and CDR2 is YYNGEE in the germline V gene. CDR3 in DNA: TGTGCCAGCAGCGTCTCCGGGACCTACAATGAGCAGTTCTTC. Translated, it gives CASSVSGTYNEQFF.

The chain joins TRBV5-8 to TRBJ2-1; D remains unclear. V lost 4 bases to trimming and J lost 10 bases, with 12 bases between them. CDR1 SGHTS and CDR2 YDEGEE come from the germline V gene. The CDR3 extends over 12 amino acids. For the CDR3, the DNA is TGTGCCAGCAGCGTAGAGCGCGGCGAGCAGTTCTTC. This translates into CASSVERGEQFF.

The table lists this clone with a few counts. The same CDR3 also results from other DNA sequences found in this sample. CDR3 DNA sequence: TGTGCCAGCAGTGACACAGGGTCTGGGGCCAACGTCCTGACTTTC. Its translation: CASSDTGSGANVLTF. The rearrangement links TRBV6-4 to TRBJ2-6; weak D call: TRBD1 (6 bases). The CDR3 is 15 amino acids. Germline CDR1 and CDR2: MRHNA and SNTAGT. V was cut by 2 bases and J by 1 base, with 6 bases left in between.

This rearrangement joins TRBV30 to TRBJ2-1, with 7 bases matching TRBD2. The V gene's germline CDR1 is GTSNPN and CDR2 SVGIG (reference sequence). With 0 bases clipped from V and 5 bases from J, the junction kept 4 bases outside the gene matches. The CDR3 runs 14 residues. The CDR3 sequence is CAWSVGLADNEQFF. In nucleotides, the CDR3 is TGTGCCTGGAGTGTAGGGCTAGCGGACAATGAGCAGTTCTTC.

The V gene is TRBV10-2, the J gene TRBJ2-2; TRBD2 matches 8 bases. CDR1 WSHSY and CDR2 SAAADI come from the germline V gene. This CDR3 has 15 residues. J lost 4 bases, V lost 6 bases, and 7 bases had no gene match. The CDR3 DNA reads TGCGCCAGCAGCAGGGCTAGCGGGTTCACCGGGGAGCTGTTTTTT. Protein product: CASSRASGFTGELFF.

This clone came up a few times. The chain has TRBV29-1 and TRBJ1-2, with unresolved D. Trimming stripped 6 bases from V and 8 bases from J, with 16 bases between. The CDR3 runs 12 residues. Germline-derived CDR1 and CDR2 are SQVTM and ANQGSEA. The CDR3 loop reads CSVPEATAGYTF. The CDR3 DNA reads as TGCAGCGTCCCGGAGGCCACCGCGGGCTACACCTTC.

The rearrangement links TRBV7-9 to TRBJ2-3; the D gene is possibly TRBD2 (5 bases). The CDR3 loop spans 14 amino acids. V lost 5 bases and J lost 2, with 11 bases in between. Germline CDR1 reads SEHNR; CDR2 reads FQNEAQ (reference sequence). CDR3 DNA: TGTGCCAGCAGCCGGAGCGGTAACACAGATACGCAGTATTTT. It yields the protein CASSRSGNTDTQYF.

J is TRBJ2-5 and V is TRBV5-1; possible D gene TRBD1, 5 bases. Germline CDR1 is SGHRS and CDR2 is YFSETQ. V lost 2 bases, J lost 1 base, and 12 bases lay in between. The CDR3 has 15 amino acids. The CDR3 DNA reads as TGCGCCAGCAGCTTACGCAGGGCCTTCCAAGAGACCCAGTACTTC. Translating gives CASSLRRAFQETQYF.

This chain uses TRBV4-2 with TRBJ2-7; D call uncertain. Germline V gene lookup returns CDR1 LGHNA and CDR2 YNFKEQ. The V end was cut by 2 bases, the J end by 3 bases, with 11 bases between. CDR3 length equals 14 residues. Here the CDR3 DNA reads TGTGCCAGCAGCCAACCCGGGTCCGACTACGAGCAGTACTTC. Protein product: CASSQPGSDYEQYF.

This clone has just a few counts. The V gene is TRBV9, the J gene TRBJ2-2, with TRBD2 matching 11 bases. V lost 3 bases, J lost 1 base, and 5 bases stayed unmatched. CDR3 length: 17 residues. The germline V gene has CDR1 SGDLS and CDR2 YYNGEE. The CDR3 coding sequence is TGTGCCAGCAGCGGATTACTAGCGGGAGTGAACACCGGGGAGCTGTTTTTT. This sequence encodes CASSGLLAGVNTGELFF.

This clone was picked up a small number of times. The chain joins TRBV6-1 to TRBJ2-7, with D possibly matching TRBD1 (6 bases). Trimming took 2 bases from V and 4 from J, leaving 12 bases between them. From germline, CDR1 is MNHNS and CDR2 SASEGT. The CDR3 totals 14 residues. CDR3 nucleotide sequence: TGTGCCAGCAGTGAAAGTCCAGGGGTATACGAGCAGTACTTC. It codes for CASSESPGVYEQYF.

V and J are TRBV28 and TRBJ1-5; possibly TRBD1 for D (6 bases). The CDR3 is 14 residues long. Germline-derived CDR1 and CDR2 are MDHEN and SYDVKM. V was cut by 1 base and J by 7 bases, with 11 bases left in between. CDR3 amino acids: CASSLLGGGQPQHF. The CDR3 bases are TGTGCCAGCAGTTTATTGGGGGGGGGCCAGCCCCAGCATTTT.

This chain connects TRBV5-6 to TRBJ2-3; a possible D gene is TRBD2 (6 bases). Per germline, CDR1 SGHDT and CDR2 YYEEEE. Trimming took 4 bases from V and 2 from J, leaving 17 bases between them. The CDR3 extends over 16 amino acids. CDR3 nucleotide sequence: TGTGCCAGCAGCCTTGGCCGAGCGGGTTTCACAGATACGCAGTATTTT. It is translated as CASSLGRAGFTDTQYF.

The chain links TRBV4-1 to TRBJ2-7; 11 bases fit TRBD2. The CDR3 covers 17 residues. Germline lookup yields CDR1 MGHRA and CDR2 YSYEKL. V shed 1 base, J shed 2 bases, and the junction held 7 bases outside the gene matches. In nucleotides, the CDR3 is TGCGCCAGCAGCCAAGCGGCTAGCGGGAGGCCAACCTACGAGCAGTACTTC. It encodes CASSQAASGRPTYEQYF.

V usage is TRBV6-6 and J usage is TRBJ1-4; 7 nucleotides align to TRBD1. The CDR3 is made up of 15 amino acids. The germline V gene has CDR1 MNHNY and CDR2 SVGAGI (reference sequence). V gave up 6 bases and J gave up 5 bases; unmatched junction bases: 9. CDR3 DNA: TGTGCCAGCAGCGACATAGGGACAGAAAATGAAAAACTGTTTTTT. Protein product: CASSDIGTENEKLFF.

The chain has TRBV28 and TRBJ1-2, with D maybe TRBD1 (5 bases). The CDR3 loop spans 14 amino acids. Germline V CDR1 and CDR2: MDHEN, SYDVKM. V lost 5 bases, J lost 4 bases, and 14 bases lay in between. The DNA for the CDR3 is TGTGCCAGCAGTCTTCGGAGGGACGGCTATGGCTACACCTTC. This encodes CASSLRRDGYGYTF.

This clone was detected a few times. DNA of the CDR3: TGTGCCAGCAGCTCATTCCAGGGCGAGCAGTTCTTC. Encoded protein: CASSSFQGEQFF. The chain links TRBV7-3 to TRBJ2-1; perhaps TRBD1 as D (5 bases). V was cut by 4 bases and J by 10 bases, with 11 bases left in between. This CDR3 is 12 amino acids long. CDR1 is SGHTA, CDR2 FQGTGA, per germline.

The chain has TRBV5-1 and TRBJ2-2, with 7 bases that match TRBD2. The CDR3 runs to 16 residues. Germline assignment: CDR1 SGHRS and CDR2 YFSETQ. Trimming removed 5 bases from V and 3 bases from J; junction bases left unmatched: 10. CDR3 loop: CASSPGLVGDTGELFF. DNA for the CDR3: TGCGCCAGCAGTCCAGGACTAGTAGGGGACACCGGGGAGCTGTTTTTT. The full variable domain, completed using reference TRBV5-1 and TRBJ2-2, is KAGVTQTPRYLIKTRGQQVTLSCSPISGHRSVSWYQQTPGQGLQFLFEYFSETQRNKGNFPGRFSGRQFSNSRSEMNVSTLELGDSALYLCASSPGLVGDTGELFFGEGSRLTVL.